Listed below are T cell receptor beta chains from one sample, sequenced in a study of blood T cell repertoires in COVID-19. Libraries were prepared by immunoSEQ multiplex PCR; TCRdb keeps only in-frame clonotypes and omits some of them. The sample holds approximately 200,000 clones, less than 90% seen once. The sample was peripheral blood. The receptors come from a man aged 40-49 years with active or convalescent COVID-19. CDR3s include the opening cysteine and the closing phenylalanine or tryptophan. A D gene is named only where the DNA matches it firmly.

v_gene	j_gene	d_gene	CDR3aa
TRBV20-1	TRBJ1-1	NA	CSARDGSGAFF
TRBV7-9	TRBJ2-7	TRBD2	CASSHGLAGYEQYF
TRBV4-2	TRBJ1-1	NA	CASSQEVGNPGAFF
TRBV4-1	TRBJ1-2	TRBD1	CASSHQGQGSNYGYTF
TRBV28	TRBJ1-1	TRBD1	CASSPGQGATEAFF
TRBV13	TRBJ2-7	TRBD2	CASSSTSGDEQYF
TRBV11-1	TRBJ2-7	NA	CASSPLRTEIYEQYF
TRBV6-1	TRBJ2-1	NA	CASSEAVPNEQFF
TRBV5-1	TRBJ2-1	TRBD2	CASSLLAGGSYNEQFF
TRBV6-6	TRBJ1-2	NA	CASSYGQAHGYTF
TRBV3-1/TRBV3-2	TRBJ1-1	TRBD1	CASSRPGQGNTEAFF
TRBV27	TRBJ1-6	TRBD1	CASSIRTGQGYNSPLHF
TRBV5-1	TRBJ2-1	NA	CASSPEGPSSWDNEQFF
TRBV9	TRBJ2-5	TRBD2	CASSVGSGTNRAQETQYF
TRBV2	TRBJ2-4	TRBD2	CASSVERLAGPLAKNIQYF
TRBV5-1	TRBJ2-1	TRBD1	CASSTGQVGSYNEQFF
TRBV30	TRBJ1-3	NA	CAWTTSGNTIYF
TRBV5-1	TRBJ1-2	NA	CASSLLTGGAGHGYTF
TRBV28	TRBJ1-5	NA	CASSLWSRADQPQHF
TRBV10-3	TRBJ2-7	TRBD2	CAISDRSGGDYEQYF
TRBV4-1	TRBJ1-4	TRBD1	CASSHRGGQGATNEKLFF
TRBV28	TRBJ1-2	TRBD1	CASSLGSGGPYGYTF
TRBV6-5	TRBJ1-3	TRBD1	CASSWTGSGNTIYF
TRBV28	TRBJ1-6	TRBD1	CASSLGPDRKKYNSPLHF
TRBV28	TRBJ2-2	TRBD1	CASRTGVNTGELFF
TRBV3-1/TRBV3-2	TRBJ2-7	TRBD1	CASSHPPRTGSSYEQYF
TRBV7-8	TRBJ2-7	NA	CASSLGQVIELGGTTRQYF
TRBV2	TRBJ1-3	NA	CARLIGNTIYF
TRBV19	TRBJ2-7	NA	CASSSSISYEQYF
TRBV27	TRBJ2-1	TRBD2	CASRTGTSGRSYNEQFF
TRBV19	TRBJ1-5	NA	CASSILVDSNQPQHF
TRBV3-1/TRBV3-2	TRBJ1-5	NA	CASSQDPGRGQPQHF
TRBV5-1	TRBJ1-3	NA	CASSLDSTPNGNTIYF
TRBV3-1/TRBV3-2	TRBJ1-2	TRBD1	CASSTRTGGYGYTF
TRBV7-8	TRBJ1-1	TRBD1	CASSLRSTGGANTEAFF
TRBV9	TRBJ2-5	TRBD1	CASSARDSVTQYF
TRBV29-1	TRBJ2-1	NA	CSVDPAVTNNEQFF
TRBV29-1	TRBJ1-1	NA	CSVLRPEAFF
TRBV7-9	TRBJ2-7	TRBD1	CASRSTGTDYEQYF
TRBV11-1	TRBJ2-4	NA	CASSLETGLNIQYF
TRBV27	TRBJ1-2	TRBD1	CASRETGRGYTF